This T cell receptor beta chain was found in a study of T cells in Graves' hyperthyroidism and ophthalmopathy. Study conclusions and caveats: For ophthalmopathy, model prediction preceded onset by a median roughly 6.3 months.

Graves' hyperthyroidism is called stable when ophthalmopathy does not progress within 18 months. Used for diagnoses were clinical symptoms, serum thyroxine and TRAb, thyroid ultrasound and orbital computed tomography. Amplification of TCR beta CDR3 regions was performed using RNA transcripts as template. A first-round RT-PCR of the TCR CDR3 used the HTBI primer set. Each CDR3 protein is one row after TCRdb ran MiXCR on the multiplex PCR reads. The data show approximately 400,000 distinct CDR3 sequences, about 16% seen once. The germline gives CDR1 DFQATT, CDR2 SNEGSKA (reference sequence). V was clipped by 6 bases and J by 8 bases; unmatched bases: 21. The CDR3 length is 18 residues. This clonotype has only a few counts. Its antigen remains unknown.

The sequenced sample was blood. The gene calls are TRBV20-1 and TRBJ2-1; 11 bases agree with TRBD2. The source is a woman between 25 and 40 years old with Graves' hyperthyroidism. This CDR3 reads CSAHRRDSGRALMDEQFF. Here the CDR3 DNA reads TGCAGTGCCCATCGCAGAGATAGCGGGAGGGCCTTGATGGATGAGCAGTTCTTC.